These 14 T cell receptor beta chains were sequenced from one sample in a study of post-analysis software for immune sequencing data. Points from the study as a whole: The study found TRBV5-6, TRBV5-1 and TRBV20-1 among five or six TRBV segments more frequent in patients than controls.

These receptors lack a known antigen. Unique molecular identifiers were carried by the TCR beta cDNA libraries. One entry per CDR3 protein results from TCRdb running MiXCR on the PCR reads. The sample carries 450,000 or so distinct CDR3 sequences, 40% to 55% recorded once. Sequenced input: blood. These receptors were collected from a girl between 10 and 17 years old with multiple sclerosis.

This clonotype was seen a single time. This chain joins TRBV9 and TRBJ2-7; D might be TRBD1 (6 bases). V was cut by 0 bases and J by 2 bases, with 12 bases left in between. This CDR3 has 15 amino acids. The V gene's germline CDR1 is SGDLS and CDR2 YYNGEE. The DNA for the CDR3 is TGTGCCAGCAGCGTAGGTTCTAGGGACACCTACGAGCAGTACTTC. Protein product: CASSVGSRDTYEQYF.

This chain links TRBV7-2 with TRBJ2-3, with D possibly matching TRBD2 (6 bases). Germline CDR1 SGHTA, CDR2 FQGNSA. The CDR3 runs to 16 residues. Trimming took off 5 bases at V and 2 bases at J, with 17 bases between the two ends. CDR3 nucleotides: TGTGCCAGCAGCCGGAGCGGTAGCGGCCTCACAGATACGCAGTATTTT. Translating gives CASSRSGSGLTDTQYF.

DNA of the CDR3: TGTGCCAGCAGCTCAGTAGTGGGATGGGAGACCCAGTACTTC. It codes for CASSSVVGWETQYF. The chain has TRBV11-2 and TRBJ2-5, with D hard to call. CDR1 and CDR2 (germline): SGHAT, FQNNGV. The CDR3 totals 14 residues. Between the trimmed V and J ends, which lost 4 bases and 5 bases, there was a span of 14 bases. Drawing the rest from reference TRBV11-2 and TRBJ2-5, the complete variable domain is EAGVAQSPRYKIIEKRQSVAFWCNPISGHATLYWYQQILGQGPKLLIQFQNNGVVDDSQLPKDRFSAERLKGVDSTLKIQPAKLEDSAVYLCASSSVVGWETQYFGPGTRLLVL.

The rearrangement links TRBV12-3 or TRBV12-4 to TRBJ2-1; D possibly corresponds to TRBD2 (7 bases). This CDR3 spans 16 amino acids. V was shortened by 7 bases and J by 3 bases, with 19 bases between the two germline ends. The CDR3 DNA reads as TGTGCCAGCATCATAGGGGGGGAAGGGTTCTACAATGAGCAGTTCTTC. Translation: CASIIGGEGFYNEQFF.

The CDR3 spells CASSSGQGALHEQYF. For the CDR3, the DNA is TGCGCCAGCAGCTCCGGACAGGGGGCGCTCCACGAGCAGTACTTC. The gene calls are TRBV5-1 and TRBJ2-5, with 11 bases fitting TRBD1. The J call may be mistaken, given a closer DNA end match to TRBJ2-7. CDR1 SGHRS and CDR2 YFSETQ come from the germline V gene. The CDR3 has 15 residues.

The chain links TRBV28 to TRBJ2-7, with 12 bases fitting TRBD2. This CDR3 has 16 amino acids. Germline V CDR1 and CDR2: MDHEN, SYDVKM. V shed 4 bases, J shed 4 bases, and the junction held 8 bases outside the gene matches. This CDR3 is CASSSSGRAPPYEQYF. The CDR3 DNA reads as TGTGCCAGCAGTTCTAGCGGGAGGGCCCCCCCATACGAGCAGTACTTC.

This chain connects TRBV29-1 to TRBJ2-7, with 9 bases that match TRBD1. The end of the DNA fits TRBJ2-5 better, so the J call may be wrong. The CDR3 sequence is 15 residues long. Germline CDR1 reads SQVTM; CDR2 reads ANQGSEA. CDR3 region: CSVEKWTGEVGTQYF. CDR3 bases: TGCAGCGTTGAGAAATGGACAGGGGAGGTGGGGACCCAGTACTTC.

This clonotype was detected a few times. The chain couples TRBV5-1 to TRBJ1-2; D call uncertain. V was trimmed by 4 bases and J by 3 bases, leaving 13 bases between them. The CDR3 spans 14 residues. Germline V gene data show CDR1 as SGHRS and CDR2 as YFSETQ. CDR3 amino acids: CASSEMGNHYGYTF. The CDR3 DNA is TGCGCCAGCAGCGAAATGGGGAACCACTATGGCTACACCTTC. Using reference TRBV5-1 and TRBJ1-2 for the parts outside the CDR3, the full variable domain is KAGVTQTPRYLIKTRGQQVTLSCSPISGHRSVSWYQQTPGQGLQFLFEYFSETQRNKGNFPGRFSGRQFSNSRSEMNVSTLELGDSALYLCASSEMGNHYGYTFGSGTRLTVV.

The table lists this clonotype with a count of one. CDR3 coding DNA: TGTGCCAGCAGCTTGCGAACAGGCAATGAGCAGTTCTTC. Its protein product is CASSLRTGNEQFF. The V and J genes are TRBV11-2 and TRBJ2-1; D may be TRBD1 (5 bases). This CDR3 is built from 13 residues. V lost 3 bases and J lost 6, with 9 bases in between. Germline V lookup: CDR1 SGHAT, CDR2 FQNNGV.

The chain is built from TRBV4-1 and TRBJ1-2; TRBD1 is a possible D gene (6 bases). From germline, CDR1 is MGHRA and CDR2 YSYEKL. V was trimmed by 0 bases and J by 4 bases, leaving 15 bases between them. CDR3 size: 16 residues. The CDR3 region is CASSQDQWAGAYGYTF. In DNA, the CDR3 is TGCGCCAGCAGCCAAGATCAGTGGGCAGGGGCCTATGGCTACACCTTC.

The chain recombines TRBV7-2 with TRBJ2-7; D is undetermined. The CDR3 is 15 residues long. Germline V lookup: CDR1 SGHTA, CDR2 FQGNSA. V lost 5 bases and J 0 bases, leaving 14 bases between the germline ends. The CDR3 region has the DNA TGTGCCAGCAGCCAAGGGCCGCAAGTCTCCTACGAGCAGTACTTC. Protein sequence: CASSQGPQVSYEQYF.

The rearrangement uses TRBV6-1 and TRBJ2-1; TRBD2 might be the D (6 bases). The CDR3 length is 13 residues. In germline, CDR1 is MNHNS, CDR2 SASEGT. V was pared by 6 bases and J by 7 bases, with 13 bases between. CDR3 sequence: CASRGDLLNEQFF. Here the CDR3 DNA reads TGTGCCAGCAGAGGGGACTTATTAAATGAGCAGTTCTTC.

V usage is TRBV7-9 and J usage is TRBJ2-3; D is undetermined. The CDR3 covers 12 residues. With 5 bases removed from V and 4 bases from J, the gap between germline ends came to 7 bases. CDR1 SEHNR and CDR2 FQNEAQ come from the germline V gene (reference sequence). CDR3 in amino acids: CASSPASDTQYF. As DNA, the CDR3 is TGTGCCAGCAGCCCAGCGTCAGATACGCAGTATTTT.

The chain employs TRBV4-1 and TRBJ1-2; 8 positions agree with TRBD1. The CDR3 spans 15 residues. CDR1 is MGHRA and CDR2 is YSYEKL in the germline V gene. Trimming removed 4 bases from V and 4 bases from J; junction bases left unmatched: 8. CDR3 DNA sequence: TGCGCCAGCAGCCTGACATGGGACAGGTCCTATGGCTACACCTTC. It specifies CASSLTWDRSYGYTF.